Below, one T cell receptor (beta chain) is given with its context. Its specificity is not known. Some clones are missing from TCRdb's copy, which holds only in-frame ones; the method was immunoSEQ multiplex PCR. Among fewer than 35,000 clones listed, 75% to 85% were seen once. The length of the CDR3 is 17 residues. CDR1 SGHDN and CDR2 FVKESK come from the germline V gene. With 0 bases removed from V and 4 bases from J, the gap between germline ends came to 17 bases. This sample was included in a study of OX40 agonist ivuxolimab in advanced cancers. Study as a whole: Three individuals attained partial responses, comprising one hepatocellular carcinoma case and two cutaneous melanoma cases. Findings and limits, study-wide: Among T cells, CD8+ cells averaged more expanded clones than CD4+ cells.

Sampled blood was obtained at baseline, cycle 4 day 1, and cycle 7 day 1. This chain links TRBV14 with TRBJ2-3; D unclear. Sequencing was performed on CD4+ or CD8+ T cells sorted from blood, taken in a trial of the OX40 agonist ivuxolimab. This receptor was taken from an adult with an advanced solid tumor such as melanoma, head and neck, liver or kidney cancer. This chain's CDR3 is CASSQETKWARPDTQYF. As DNA, the CDR3 is TGTGCCAGCAGCCAAGAAACTAAGTGGGCACGTCCAGATACGCAGTATTTT.